The clone carrying this TCR beta chain was picked up a small number of times. Its antigen is as yet unknown. Profiling relied on immunoSEQ multiplex PCR, and the TCRdb table lists in-frame clones only, not all of them. The sample shows around 450,000 clones, around nine tenths of them seen only once. The CDR3 loop spans 13 amino acids. The germline CDR1 and CDR2 sequences are MNHEY and SMNVEV (reference sequence). V was cut by 3 bases and J by 2 bases, with 8 bases left in between. These data are taken from a study of Ad26.COV2.S vaccination and SARS-CoV-2 variants. Overall study: The Ad26.COV2.S arm of the COV1001 trial was where the donor was placed. Points from the study as a whole: Reports say spike-specific CD8+ and CD4+ T cell responses covered substantial breadth after vaccination.

As for treatment: around 19 received Ad26.COV2.S at low or high dose, single or two shots; about 5 received placebo; per-sample allocation not given. Sampling was done on day 63 after the first vaccine or placebo injection. The chain has TRBV27 and TRBJ2-7, with a possible D match to TRBD1 (5 bases). The material was peripheral blood, obtained in a trial of Ad26.COV2.S vaccine versus placebo. The TCR sequence derives from a person aged 18-60 years who received the Ad26.COV2.S COVID-19 vaccine or a placebo. The CDR3 is CASSLTETYEQYF. CDR3 nucleotides: TGTGCCAGCAGTTTGACAGAAACCTACGAGCAGTACTTC.